The 7 T cell receptor beta chains given below trace back to one sample, sequenced in a study of regulatory T cells in long-lasting Graves disease. The sample's time point: persistent/refractory GD, antithyroid drugs over 5 years with positive TRAb. Following extraction of RNA from PBMCs, that RNA was used to make the TCR library. With iRepertoire HTBI primers and Arm-PCR of CDR3 regions, TCR beta libraries were built. TCRdb itself ran the multiplex PCR reads through MiXCR, one entry per CDR3 protein. The data show 400,000 to 600,000 distinct CDR3 sequences, roughly 21% seen once. Sequenced here: peripheral blood mononuclear cells (PBMCs), sampled when the disease was refractory, from a patient treated with antithyroid drugs. Every receptor here comes from a female donor with Graves disease.

There are a few counts of this clonotype. This sequence joins TRBV6-1 and TRBJ1-5; D may be TRBD1 (5 bases). Trimming stripped 7 bases from V and 2 bases from J, with 21 bases between. The CDR3 is made up of 17 amino acids. Germline loops: CDR1 MNHNS, CDR2 SASEGT. The CDR3 coding sequence is TGTGCCAGCACCCCGGGACCCGACCCGTTTGGCAATCAGCCCCAGCATTTT. Protein product: CASTPGPDPFGNQPQHF.

Only a few counts were recorded for this clonotype. The chain has TRBV9 and TRBJ1-6; TRBD1 is a possible D gene (5 bases). Between the trimmed V and J ends, which lost 4 bases and 6 bases, there was a span of 11 bases. This CDR3 has 14 amino acids. Germline values: CDR1 SGDLS, CDR2 YYNGEE. The CDR3 DNA is TGTGCCAGCAGCCCCCGACAGATTAATTCACCCCTCCACTTT. Its protein product is CASSPRQINSPLHF.

This clonotype was detected only a few times. The junction departs from the called germline gene at one end, perhaps through a read error. The gene calls are TRBV20-1 and TRBJ2-7; 7 positions agree with TRBD2. Looked up from germline, CDR1 is DFQATT and CDR2 is SNEGSKA (reference sequence). The CDR3 is 15 amino acids. As DNA, the CDR3 is TGCAGTGCTAGAGATAGTGGTAGCGGGTCCTCCGAGCAGTACTTC. This translates into CSARDSGSGSSEQYF.

CDR3 loop: CSAGWGMNTEAFF. The CDR3 DNA reads as TGCAGTGCTGGTTGGGGCATGAACACTGAAGCTTTCTTT. The rearrangement uses TRBV20-1 and TRBJ1-1; TRBD1 might be the D (5 bases). The CDR3 contains 13 residues. Trimming removed 5 bases at V and 0 bases at J, with 10 bases between. Germline CDR1 and CDR2: DFQATT and SNEGSKA (reference sequence).

The chain uses TRBV2 and TRBJ1-2; D call uncertain. In germline, CDR1 is SNHLY, CDR2 FYNNEI. This CDR3 is 14 amino acids long. The V gene lost 3 bases and the J gene lost 6 bases, with 14 bases spanning the gap. This CDR3 reads CASSDTGGLDGYTF. The CDR3 DNA sequence: TGTGCCAGCAGTGATACGGGTGGCCTCGATGGCTACACCTTC.

This chain connects TRBV4-1 to TRBJ2-7; D ambiguous. This CDR3 contains 16 residues. V was pared by 3 bases and J by 2 bases, with 17 bases between. In germline, CDR1 is MGHRA, CDR2 YSYEKL. The CDR3 coding sequence is TGCGCCAGCAGCCAGGCCGCCGGGCAGGACGCCTACGAGCAGTACTTC. This translates into CASSQAAGQDAYEQYF.

This clonotype was observed many times. The chain couples TRBV6-2 or TRBV6-3 to TRBJ2-7; perhaps TRBD2 as D (5 bases). CDR3 length: 13 residues. Trimming left V 6 bases short and J 3 bases short, with 12 bases between. The V gene's germline CDR1 is MNHEY and CDR2 SVGEGT. The CDR3 region has the DNA TGTGCCAGCAGACGGACGGGATTCTACGAGCAGTACTTC. Translated: CASRRTGFYEQYF.